This T cell receptor (beta chain) was identified in a study of PD-L1 blockade in urothelial cancer (dated by TCRdb to about 2017). Regarding the complete study: Every patient began therapy around 2014 and was given atezolizumab 1,200 mg intravenously every 3 weeks. About 85% of the roughly 29 patients were males with bladder-origin urothelial cancer, and 18 of 29 reported a prior smoking history. An ECOG performance status of 0 or 1 was recorded for the patients, and 0 to 3 prior chemotherapy regimens had been received by the patients. Blood samples were analyzed 3 weeks after the start of treatment (second dose) and 6 weeks after the start of treatment. A median of roughly 140,000 T cells and 83,000 or so unique TCRs was obtained from blood samples, and a median clonality of approximately 0.08 was observed. Somatic, immune and clinical correlates of response to PD-L1 blockade with atezolizumab in urothelial cancer were the focus of an exploratory multi-omic analysis. Pretreatment tumor samples and matched peripheral blood, collected serially before and after atezolizumab treatment, underwent TCR sequencing. Durable clinical benefit meant progression-free survival longer than 6 months, and TCR features were also tested against progression-free and overall survival. Whole exome sequencing and RNA sequencing of pretreatment tumors were performed alongside TCR sequencing in the same patients. Durable clinical benefit was achieved by nine patients and was not achieved by 20 patients. Pretreatment blood TCR-seq was available for under 35 patients, at least one posttreatment blood collection was obtained for 24 patients, and tumor TCR-seq was available for 24 patients. Beyond this particular receptor, the publication reports: Improved progression-free and overall survival was found to be associated with pretreatment peripheral blood TCR clonality below the median. Because the sample size was small (n of about 29) and many exploratory analyses were performed, the results are intended to be hypothesis-generating. Among patients with durable benefit, tumor-associated TCR clones showed greater expansion in peripheral blood 3 weeks after treatment started (n ≈ 20, p = 0.022).

According to the study, the label for this sample's time point signals: pretreatment peripheral blood. The cohort included some 30 patients with locally advanced or metastatic urothelial carcinoma who were treated at Memorial Sloan Kettering on a trial protocol. Peripheral blood mononuclear cells were collected from each patient pretreatment and during treatment, giving between 1 and 8 total time points per patient. The Qiagen DNeasy Blood extraction kit was used to purify genomic DNA from total PBMCs and tumor samples. PBMCs were collected pretreatment and during treatment, and were isolated and stored as previously described. To estimate absolute template abundance from read counts, synthetic TCR analog templates were spiked into each PCR. The immunoSEQ assay used bias-controlled V and J gene primers to amplify TCRbeta CDR3 regions from genomic DNA. Sequencing of rearranged TCRbeta segments was performed at approximately 20X coverage. For the original study's pipeline: Sequencing errors were corrected by clustering, and CDR3s were annotated against IMGT so that V, D and J genes could be assigned. Downstream analyses used only productive TCRbeta rearrangements, leaving out any out-of-frame or stop-codon sequences. Clonality was calculated as one minus the Shannon entropy normalized by the log of the number of unique productive sequences. Fisher's exact test with Benjamini-Hochberg correction, at a threshold of adjusted p below 0.01, was used to find clones that differed between time points or between blood and tumor. This immuneACCESS table, as held by TCRdb, lists in-frame sequences with V and J called but not all clones. Of the missing ones, under half trace to an unresolved V gene in checked studies; the others have no known cause. That table gives V, J and clone size, and the DNA gave D and trimming. Across this sample there are roughly 63,000 clones, with 81% seen only once. The ten biggest clones cover 3% to 4% of the sample.

The cysteine opens and the phenylalanine closes a CDR3 of 13 amino acids. Only CDR3 DNA is held: 39 bases, read in frame from base 1. From a lookup of the germline V gene, CDR1 and CDR2 are MNHNS and SASEGT. The junction shows trimming of 1 base on V and 3 bases on J, plus 6 bases between the germline ends. Comment on this clone: This clone's antigen is unknown. Within one base of it there is no much larger clone, and no base qualities were kept.

The chain was built from TRBV6-1 and TRBJ2-5, with no reliable assignment of the D segment. Material: PBMCs, obtained around atezolizumab (anti-PD-L1) treatment. The sequence came from an older man with urothelial cancer. The CDR3 protein sequence reads: CASSEESEETQYF. The nucleotides read TGTGCCAGCAGTGAAGAGTCAGAAGAGACCCAGTACTTC.